This T cell receptor beta chain emerged from a study of early T cells in non-severe SARS-CoV-2 infection. This clonotype was detected many times. Trimming stripped 3 bases from V and 5 bases from J, with 10 bases between. Germline lookup yields CDR1 KGHSH and CDR2 LQKENI. The length of the CDR3 is 13 residues. TCRdb re-analysed the 5' RACE reads in MiXCR, keeping a single row per CDR3 protein. The table includes about 69,000 distinct CDR3 sequences, around 11% detected once. Sequenced input: whole blood. This chain uses TRBV18 with TRBJ2-5; no clear D gene. The TCR sequence derives from an adult who was a healthcare worker with PCR-confirmed SARS-CoV-2 infection or an uninfected control (not recorded which). The CDR3 region has the DNA TGTGCCAGCTCACCGATCGATAGTGAGACCCAGTACTTC. Translation: CASSPIDSETQYF.